This T cell receptor beta chain was found in a study of early T cells in non-severe SARS-CoV-2 infection (dated by TCRdb to 2020 to 2022). Regarding the study in general: Because TCR sequencing relied on bulk RNA taken from unsorted whole blood, pairing of alpha and beta chains was not possible.

On the study overall, not on this receptor specifically: Matching against VDJdb was skewed toward anti-spike CD8 responses, likely underestimated virus-specific expansions, and missed private and CD4 specificities.

CDR1 and CDR2 are read off the germline V gene (reference sequence) as LNHNV and YYDKDF. From the cysteine through the phenylalanine, the CDR3 covers 13 amino acids. Kept here is only the CDR3 DNA, which spans 39 bases and is read in frame from base 1. Trimming removed 5 bases from V and 2 bases from J, leaving 8 bases between the germline ends. This clonotype has only a few counts. Its antigen remains unidentified. No base-level quality is on record; no much larger clone is a single base apart. Library preparation used 5' RACE. This sample was sequenced with a NextSeq 500. In the TCR library protocol, unique molecular identifiers were attached to individual cDNA molecules to correct for PCR bias and sequencing error. Both TCR alpha and beta chains were sequenced, and tight co-correlation was observed between alpha and beta sequence abundances in each sample. Concerning the study's data processing: Decombinator V4 was used to annotate TCR sequences for V gene, J gene and CDR3. TCRs were defined as expanded if a significant change between any two time points was detected under a Poisson model with p below 0.0001. TCR abundances were normalised to the total number of TCRs sequenced in each sample and reported as counts per million. TRAV1-2 paired with TRAJ12, TRAJ20 or TRAJ33 defined MAIT TCRs, while TRAV10 paired with TRAJ18 defined iNKT TCRs. VDJdb, accessed 1 November 2021, was searched for CMV, EBV and SARS-CoV-2 annotated TCRs, excluding TCRs annotated for multiple antigens. In TCRdb, the public reads were trimmed at Q25 with fastp and aligned with MiXCR, with productive beta chains retained. Records with the same CDR3 protein are collapsed into one entry carrying the most frequent genes and DNA. For this entry, the V and J calls and clone size follow TCRdb and not the study's own pipeline. Present in this sample are about 70,000 distinct CDR3 sequences, about 14% of which were seen just once. The top ten clonotypes cover less than 5% of the sample.

A case-control design nested within a healthcare worker cohort in London, UK, was used, with weekly nasopharyngeal swab PCR tests and blood sampling performed. Between 23 and 31 March 2020, the week of the UK lockdown, healthcare workers were enrolled and then followed up weekly for as long as 16 weeks. The V gene is TRBV15 and the J gene is TRBJ2-3; no confident D gene assignment can be made. This receptor was obtained from an adult who was a healthcare worker with PCR-confirmed SARS-CoV-2 infection or an uninfected control (not recorded which). Specimen: whole blood, collected at baseline. The CDR3 loop reads CATSPAATDTQYF. The DNA is as follows: TGTGCCACCAGCCCGGCCGCCACAGATACGCAGTATTTT.